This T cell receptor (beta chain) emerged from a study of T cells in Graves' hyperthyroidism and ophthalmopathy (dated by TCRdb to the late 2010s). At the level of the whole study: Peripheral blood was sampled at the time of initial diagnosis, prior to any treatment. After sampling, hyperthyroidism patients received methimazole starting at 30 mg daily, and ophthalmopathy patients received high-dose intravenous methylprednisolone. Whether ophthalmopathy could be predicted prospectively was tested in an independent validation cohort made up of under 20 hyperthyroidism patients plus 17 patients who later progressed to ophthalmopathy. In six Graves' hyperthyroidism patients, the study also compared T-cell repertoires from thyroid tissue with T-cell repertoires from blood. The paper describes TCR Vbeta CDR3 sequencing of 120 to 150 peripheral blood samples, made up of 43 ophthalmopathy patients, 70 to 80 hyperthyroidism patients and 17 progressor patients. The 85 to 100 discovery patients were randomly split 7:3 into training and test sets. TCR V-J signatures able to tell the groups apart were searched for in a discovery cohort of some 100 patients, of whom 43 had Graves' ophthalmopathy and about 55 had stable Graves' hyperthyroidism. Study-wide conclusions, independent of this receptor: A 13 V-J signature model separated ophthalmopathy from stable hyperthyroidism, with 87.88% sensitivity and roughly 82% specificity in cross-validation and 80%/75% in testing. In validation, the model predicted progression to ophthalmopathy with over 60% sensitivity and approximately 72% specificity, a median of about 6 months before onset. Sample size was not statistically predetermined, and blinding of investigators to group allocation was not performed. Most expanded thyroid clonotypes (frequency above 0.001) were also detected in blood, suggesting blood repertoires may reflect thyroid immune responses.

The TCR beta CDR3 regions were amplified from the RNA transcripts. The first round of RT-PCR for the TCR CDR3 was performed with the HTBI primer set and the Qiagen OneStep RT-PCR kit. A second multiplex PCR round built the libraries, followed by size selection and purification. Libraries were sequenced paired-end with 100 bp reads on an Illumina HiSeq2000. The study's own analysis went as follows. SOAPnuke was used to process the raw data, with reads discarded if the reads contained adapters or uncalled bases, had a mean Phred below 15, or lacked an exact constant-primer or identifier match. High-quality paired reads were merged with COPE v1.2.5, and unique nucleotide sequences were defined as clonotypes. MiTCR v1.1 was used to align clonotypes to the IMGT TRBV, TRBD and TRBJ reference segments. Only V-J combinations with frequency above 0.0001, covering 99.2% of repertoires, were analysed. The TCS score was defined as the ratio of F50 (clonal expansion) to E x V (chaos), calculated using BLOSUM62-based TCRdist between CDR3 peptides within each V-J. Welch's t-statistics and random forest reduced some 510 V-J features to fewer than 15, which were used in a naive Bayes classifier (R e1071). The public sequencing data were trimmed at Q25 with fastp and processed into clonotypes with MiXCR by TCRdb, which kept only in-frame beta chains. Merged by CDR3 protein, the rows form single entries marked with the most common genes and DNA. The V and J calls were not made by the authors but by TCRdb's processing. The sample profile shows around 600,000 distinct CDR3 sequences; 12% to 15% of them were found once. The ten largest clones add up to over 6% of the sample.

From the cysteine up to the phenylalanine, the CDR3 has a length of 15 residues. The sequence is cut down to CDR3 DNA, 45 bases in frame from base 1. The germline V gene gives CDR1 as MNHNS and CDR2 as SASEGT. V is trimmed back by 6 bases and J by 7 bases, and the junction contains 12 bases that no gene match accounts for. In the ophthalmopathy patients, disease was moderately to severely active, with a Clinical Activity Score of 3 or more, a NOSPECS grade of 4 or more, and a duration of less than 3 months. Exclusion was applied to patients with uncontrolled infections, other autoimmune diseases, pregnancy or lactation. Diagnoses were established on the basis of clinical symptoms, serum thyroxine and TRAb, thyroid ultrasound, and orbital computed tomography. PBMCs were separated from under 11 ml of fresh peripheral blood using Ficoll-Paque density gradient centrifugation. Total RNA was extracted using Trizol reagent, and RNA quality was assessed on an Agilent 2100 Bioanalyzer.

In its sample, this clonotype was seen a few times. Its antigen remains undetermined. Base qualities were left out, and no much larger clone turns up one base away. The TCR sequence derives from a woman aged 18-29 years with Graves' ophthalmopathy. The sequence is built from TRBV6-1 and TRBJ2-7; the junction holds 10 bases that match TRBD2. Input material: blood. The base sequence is TGTGCCAGCAGCAGTAATAGCGGGAGGTCGGGTGAGCAGTACTTC. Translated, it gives CASSSNSGRSGEQYF.